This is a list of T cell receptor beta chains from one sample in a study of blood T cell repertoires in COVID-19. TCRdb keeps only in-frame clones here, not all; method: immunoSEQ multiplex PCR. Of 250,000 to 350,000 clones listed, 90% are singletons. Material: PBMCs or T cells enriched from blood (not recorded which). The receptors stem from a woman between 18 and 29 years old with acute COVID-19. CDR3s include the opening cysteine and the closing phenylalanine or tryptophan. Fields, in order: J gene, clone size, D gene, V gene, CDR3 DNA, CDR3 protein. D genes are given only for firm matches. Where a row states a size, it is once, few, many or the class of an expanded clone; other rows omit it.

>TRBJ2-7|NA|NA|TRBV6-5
TGTGCCAGCAGTCCCCAGCGGAACTACGAGCAGTACTTC
CASSPQRNYEQYF
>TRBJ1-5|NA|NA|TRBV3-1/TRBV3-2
TGTGCCAGCAGCCAAGATTCGGGGGTCGGCAATCAGCCCCAGCATTTT
CASSQDSGVGNQPQHF
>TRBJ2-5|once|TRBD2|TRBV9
TGTGCCAGCAGCGTAGGACAGCTCGGGGGGGAGACCCAGTACTTC
CASSVGQLGGETQYF
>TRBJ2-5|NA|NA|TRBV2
TGTGCCAGCAATTTGGACAGCAAAGAGACCCAGTACTTC
CASNLDSKETQYF
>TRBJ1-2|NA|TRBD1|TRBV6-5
TGTGCCAGCAGTTACGCCGGGACAGGGGGCCATGGCTACACCTTC
CASSYAGTGGHGYTF
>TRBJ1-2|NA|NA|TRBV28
TGTGCCAGCAGCCACTCATGGGGCTACACCTTC
CASSHSWGYTF
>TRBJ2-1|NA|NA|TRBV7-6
TGTGCCAGCAGCTTAAGAGAGCGGGAGCAGTTCTTC
CASSLREREQFF
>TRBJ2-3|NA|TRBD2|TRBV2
TGTGCCAGCAGGGGACTAGCGGGAGGAGGCTCTAGCACAGATACGCAGTATTTT
CASRGLAGGGSSTDTQYF
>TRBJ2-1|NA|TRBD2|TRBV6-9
TGTGCCAGCCAGCGGAGACTAGCGGGGGGAGACAATGAGCAGTTCTTC
CASQRRLAGGDNEQFF
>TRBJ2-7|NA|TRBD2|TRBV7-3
TGTGCCAGCAGCTCGGGACTAGCGGGAGACGAGCAGTACTTC
CASSSGLAGDEQYF
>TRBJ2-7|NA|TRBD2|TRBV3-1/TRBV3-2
TGTGCCAGCAGCCAGGCTAGCGGGAGTCCCAAGCAGTACTTC
CASSQASGSPKQYF
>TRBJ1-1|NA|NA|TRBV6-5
TGTGCCAGCAGTTACACGCAGGGGTTGAACACTGAAGCTTTCTTT
CASSYTQGLNTEAFF
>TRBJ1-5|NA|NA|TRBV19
TGTGCCGTCTCCGGGACTGGAAATCAGCCCCAGCATTTT
CAVSGTGNQPQHF
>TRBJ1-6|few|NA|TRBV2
TGTGCCAGCACTGGACTGCCGGGGAATTCACCCCTCCACTTT
CASTGLPGNSPLHF
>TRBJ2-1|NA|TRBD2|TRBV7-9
TGTGCCAGCAGCTTCCCGGGACTAGCGGTGTACAATGAGCAGTTCTTC
CASSFPGLAVYNEQFF
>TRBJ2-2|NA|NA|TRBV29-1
TGCAGCGTTGAGGGACAAACGAACACCGGGGAGCTGTTTTTT
CSVEGQTNTGELFF
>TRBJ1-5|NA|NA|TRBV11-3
TGTGCCAGCAGCCTGACAGGCCAGGAGCCCCAGCATTTT
CASSLTGQEPQHF
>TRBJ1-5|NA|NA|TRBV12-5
TGTGCTAGTGGTTTGGTACCGGGGGGAGATCAGCCCCAGCATTTT
CASGLVPGGDQPQHF
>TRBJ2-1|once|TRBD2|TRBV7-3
TGTGCCAGCAGCCCCAGGACTAGCGGGAGAAATGAGCAGTTCTTC
CASSPRTSGRNEQFF
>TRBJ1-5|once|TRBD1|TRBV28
TGTGCCAGCAGTTTCCCGGGACAGGTCGATAGCAATCAGCCCCAGCATTTT
CASSFPGQVDSNQPQHF
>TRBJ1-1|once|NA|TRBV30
TGTGCCTGGAGTATATTCCCGAACACTGAAGCTTTCTTT
CAWSIFPNTEAFF
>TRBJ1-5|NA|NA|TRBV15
TGTGCCACCAGCAGGTCAGGGGACGGCAATCAGCCCCAGCATTTT
CATSRSGDGNQPQHF
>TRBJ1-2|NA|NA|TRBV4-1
TGCGCCAGCAGCCAAGATACCGGGTCCGGCTACACCTTC
CASSQDTGSGYTF
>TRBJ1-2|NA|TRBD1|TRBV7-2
TGTGCCAGCAGCTTAGAGGCAGGGGGATTTGGCTACACCTTC
CASSLEAGGFGYTF
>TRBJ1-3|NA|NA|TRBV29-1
TGCAGCGTTTCCCCGCAGTCTGGAAACACCATATATTTT
CSVSPQSGNTIYF
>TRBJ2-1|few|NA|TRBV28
TGTGCCAGCAGTTTGGTGACGGGAGTCAATGAGCAGTTCTTC
CASSLVTGVNEQFF
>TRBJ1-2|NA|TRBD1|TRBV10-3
TGTGCCATCATGGACAGGGGGCACGCGGGTGGCTACACCTTC
CAIMDRGHAGGYTF
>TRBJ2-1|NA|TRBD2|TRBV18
TGTGCCAGCTCACCAGTACCGGGACTAGAGGTCGGGCAGTTCTTC
CASSPVPGLEVGQFF
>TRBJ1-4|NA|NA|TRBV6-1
TGTGCCAGCAGTGCACGCAGGGGCCCAACTAATGAAAAACTGTTTTTT
CASSARRGPTNEKLFF
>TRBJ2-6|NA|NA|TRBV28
TGTGCCAGCAGTTTAACGCAGACTGGGGCCAACGTCCTGACTTTC
CASSLTQTGANVLTF
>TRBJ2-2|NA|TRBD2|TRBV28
TGTGCCAGCAGTTTTCGGGGGGGCACCGGGGAGCTGTTTTTT
CASSFRGGTGELFF
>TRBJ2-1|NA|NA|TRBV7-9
TGTGCCACCAACAGGTACAATGAGCAGTTCTTC
CATNRYNEQFF
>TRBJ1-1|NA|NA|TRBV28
TGTGCCAGCAGTTTGAATAATTGGGGAGCGAACACTGAAGCTTTCTTT
CASSLNNWGANTEAFF
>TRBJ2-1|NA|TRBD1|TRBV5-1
TGCGCCAGCAAACTATCCGGGACAGGTTACAATGAGCAGTTCTTC
CASKLSGTGYNEQFF
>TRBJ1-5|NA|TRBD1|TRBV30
TGTGCCTGGAGTGACAGGGGAGGTCAGCCCCAGCATTTT
CAWSDRGGQPQHF
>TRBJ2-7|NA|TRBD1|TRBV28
TGTGCCAGCAGTTTCAGGACAGGGGGACTCTACGAGCAGTACTTC
CASSFRTGGLYEQYF
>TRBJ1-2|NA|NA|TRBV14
TGTGCCAGCAGCCAAGATCGGACAGTTCTCTATGGCTACACCTTC
CASSQDRTVLYGYTF
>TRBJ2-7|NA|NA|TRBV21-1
TGTGCCAGCAGCAAAAGAAGAACAGGACCCTACGAGCAGTACTTC
CASSKRRTGPYEQYF
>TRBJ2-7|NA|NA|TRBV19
TGTGCCAGTAGTATAGCGGCTTGGCCCGCGGGGTCCTACGAGCAGTACTTC
CASSIAAWPAGSYEQYF
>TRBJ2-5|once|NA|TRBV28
TGTGCCAGCAGTCCGCACAAGTACCAAGAGACCCAGTACTTC
CASSPHKYQETQYF
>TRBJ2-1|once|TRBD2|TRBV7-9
TGTGCCAGCAGCCAAAGCGGGAGTTTCTACAATGAGCAGTTCTTC
CASSQSGSFYNEQFF
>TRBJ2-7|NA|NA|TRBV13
TGTGCCAGCAGCTTAGCCCTGACAAGCTCCTACGAGCAGTACTTC
CASSLALTSSYEQYF
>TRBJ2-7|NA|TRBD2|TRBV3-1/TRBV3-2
TGTGCCAGCAGCCTCCTCAGCGGGGCAGGGCACGAGCAGTACTTC
CASSLLSGAGHEQYF
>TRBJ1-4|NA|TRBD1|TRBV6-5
TGTGCCAGCAGTTTACAGGGGACGTATGAAAAACTGTTTTTT
CASSLQGTYEKLFF
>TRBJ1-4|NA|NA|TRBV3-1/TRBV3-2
TGTGCCAGCAGCTCCCGACAGAAGAATGAAAAACTGTTTTTT
CASSSRQKNEKLFF
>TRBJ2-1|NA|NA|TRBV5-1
TGCGCCAGCAGCTTGGGGGCAGCAAACAATGAGCAGTTCTTC
CASSLGAANNEQFF